These T cell receptor beta chains were read from a single sample in a study of graft-versus-host responses after intestinal transplantation. These receptors lack a known antigen. Method: immunoSEQ multiplex PCR; TCRdb's copy keeps in-frame clones and lacks some. The sample shows roughly 100,000 clones, about nine tenths of them seen only once. Sample: unstimulated CD4+ T cells sorted from spleen or lymph node cells, taken before transplant. These receptors were obtained from a human donor who was the organ donor for an intestinal transplant. CDR3s include the opening cysteine and the closing phenylalanine or tryptophan. A D gene is named only where the DNA matches it firmly. Clone size is given for some rows only: seen once, a few or many times, or a class if the clone is expanded.

V gene: TRBV28
clone size: -
J gene: TRBJ2-3
D gene: TRBD2
CDR3 DNA: TGTGCCAGCAGTCACCCTGGCGGGGGGGGCACAGATACGCAGTATTTT
CDR3 protein: CASSHPGGGGTDTQYF

V gene: TRBV4-2
clone size: -
J gene: TRBJ2-2
D gene: TRBD2
CDR3 DNA: TGTGCCAGCAGCCAAAGGACTAGCGGGGGGCAGAGCGGGGAGCTGTTTTTT
CDR3 protein: CASSQRTSGGQSGELFF

V gene: TRBV19
clone size: -
J gene: TRBJ2-2
D gene: -
CDR3 DNA: TGTGCCAGTAGCCTGAGGGCCGGGGAGCTGTTTTTT
CDR3 protein: CASSLRAGELFF

V gene: TRBV7-3
clone size: -
J gene: TRBJ1-6
D gene: -
CDR3 DNA: TGTGCCAGCAGCCGGGGGGGTACTGATTCACCCCTCCACTTT
CDR3 protein: CASSRGGTDSPLHF

V gene: TRBV30
clone size: -
J gene: TRBJ1-2
D gene: -
CDR3 DNA: TGTGCCTGGAGTGTGGCCACAGGGAACTATGGCTACACCTTC
CDR3 protein: CAWSVATGNYGYTF

V gene: TRBV19
clone size: -
J gene: TRBJ2-7
D gene: TRBD1
CDR3 DNA: TGTGCCAGTAGTACCCCGGGACAGGGGGGACGCGAGCAGTACTTC
CDR3 protein: CASSTPGQGGREQYF

V gene: TRBV7-2
clone size: -
J gene: TRBJ1-6
D gene: -
CDR3 DNA: TGTGCCAGCAGCTTAACAGTTTTTAATTCACCCCTCCACTTT
CDR3 protein: CASSLTVFNSPLHF

V gene: TRBV5-1
clone size: -
J gene: TRBJ1-1
D gene: TRBD1
CDR3 DNA: TGCGCCAGCAGCTATACAGGGGTGAACACTGAAGCTTTCTTT
CDR3 protein: CASSYTGVNTEAFF

V gene: TRBV27
clone size: -
J gene: TRBJ1-1
D gene: -
CDR3 DNA: TGTGCCAGCAGTTTTCAGGGTCAGGGCACTGAAGCTTTCTTT
CDR3 protein: CASSFQGQGTEAFF

V gene: TRBV7-9
clone size: -
J gene: TRBJ2-1
D gene: -
CDR3 DNA: TGTGCCAGCAGCCCCCTACGCTACGGGGTCTACAATGAGCAGTTCTTC
CDR3 protein: CASSPLRYGVYNEQFF

V gene: TRBV7-2
clone size: -
J gene: TRBJ2-1
D gene: TRBD2
CDR3 DNA: TGTGCCAGCAGCTTATCTAGCGGGGGTGTTGAGCAGTTCTTC
CDR3 protein: CASSLSSGGVEQFF

V gene: TRBV7-9
clone size: -
J gene: TRBJ2-3
D gene: -
CDR3 DNA: TGTGCCAGCAGCTCGTCTAAGAACACAGATACGCAGTATTTT
CDR3 protein: CASSSSKNTDTQYF

V gene: TRBV7-3
clone size: -
J gene: TRBJ2-2
D gene: TRBD1
CDR3 DNA: TGTGCCAGCAGCCTAGGGGGCGGAGGTTCCGGGGAGCTGTTTTTT
CDR3 protein: CASSLGGGGSGELFF

V gene: TRBV7-2
clone size: -
J gene: TRBJ2-7
D gene: TRBD1
CDR3 DNA: TGTGCCAGCAGCACTCACGGGACAGGGGGCCGTGAGCAGTACTTC
CDR3 protein: CASSTHGTGGREQYF

V gene: TRBV4-2
clone size: -
J gene: TRBJ2-3
D gene: -
CDR3 DNA: TGTGCCAGCAGCCAAGATCCCAACAGGGGCACAGATACGCAGTATTTT
CDR3 protein: CASSQDPNRGTDTQYF

V gene: TRBV5-4
clone size: -
J gene: TRBJ1-1
D gene: -
CDR3 DNA: TGTGCCAGCAGTCTAAGATCGTGGACTGAAGCTTTCTTT
CDR3 protein: CASSLRSWTEAFF

V gene: TRBV6-1
clone size: -
J gene: TRBJ1-2
D gene: TRBD1
CDR3 DNA: TGTGCCAGCAGGGGGGGGGACAGGGTTGGGCATGGCTACACCTTC
CDR3 protein: CASRGGDRVGHGYTF

V gene: TRBV5-8
clone size: -
J gene: TRBJ2-3
D gene: -
CDR3 DNA: TGTGCCAGCAGTTCCGGGACTGGGGTGTCAGATACGCAGTATTTT
CDR3 protein: CASSSGTGVSDTQYF

V gene: TRBV6-5
clone size: -
J gene: TRBJ2-7
D gene: -
CDR3 DNA: TGTGCCAGCAGTTACTTGACAGGGACTCACTACGAGCAGTACTTC
CDR3 protein: CASSYLTGTHYEQYF

V gene: TRBV6-5
clone size: -
J gene: TRBJ2-3
D gene: -
CDR3 DNA: TGTGCCAGCAGTTACTCGAGGGAGTCTACGCAGTATTTT
CDR3 protein: CASSYSRESTQYF

V gene: TRBV28
clone size: few
J gene: TRBJ1-5
D gene: TRBD1
CDR3 DNA: TGTGCCAGCCTAGACAGGGCTAATCAGCCCCAGCATTTT
CDR3 protein: CASLDRANQPQHF

V gene: TRBV7-3
clone size: -
J gene: TRBJ2-7
D gene: TRBD1
CDR3 DNA: TGTGCCAGCAGCTTATCAGGGGGCGCGGTCGAGCAGTACTTC
CDR3 protein: CASSLSGGAVEQYF

V gene: TRBV4-1
clone size: -
J gene: TRBJ2-7
D gene: TRBD1
CDR3 DNA: TGCGCCAGCAGCCAAGATCCGAGCCCAGGGGGCTCCTACGAGCAGTACTTC
CDR3 protein: CASSQDPSPGGSYEQYF

V gene: TRBV28
clone size: -
J gene: TRBJ1-2
D gene: -
CDR3 DNA: TGTGCCAGCAGTTTATCCTCAGGCGCTGGGTATGGCTACACCTTC
CDR3 protein: CASSLSSGAGYGYTF

V gene: TRBV14
clone size: -
J gene: TRBJ2-1
D gene: TRBD2
CDR3 DNA: TGTGCCAGCAGCCGGGGCAGCGGGGGGGCCTACAATGAGCAGTTCTTC
CDR3 protein: CASSRGSGGAYNEQFF

V gene: TRBV27
clone size: -
J gene: TRBJ2-1
D gene: TRBD1
CDR3 DNA: TGTGCCAGCAGTTGGGGGACAGGAAAGTACAATGAGCAGTTCTTC
CDR3 protein: CASSWGTGKYNEQFF

V gene: TRBV19
clone size: -
J gene: TRBJ2-3
D gene: -
CDR3 DNA: TGTGCCAGTAGTATCCCCCCCGGAGATACGCAGTATTTT
CDR3 protein: CASSIPPGDTQYF

V gene: TRBV18
clone size: -
J gene: TRBJ1-2
D gene: -
CDR3 DNA: TGTGCCAGCTCACCTGACAGAAGCTATGGCTACACCTTC
CDR3 protein: CASSPDRSYGYTF

V gene: TRBV6-5
clone size: -
J gene: TRBJ1-5
D gene: -
CDR3 DNA: TGTGCCAGCAGTCCACTAGGTCAGGGAGGTCAGCCCCAGCATTTT
CDR3 protein: CASSPLGQGGQPQHF

V gene: TRBV5-4
clone size: -
J gene: TRBJ2-7
D gene: -
CDR3 DNA: TGTGCCAGCAGCTTGGATCAGGCCATCGGTGGCGAGCAGTACTTC
CDR3 protein: CASSLDQAIGGEQYF

V gene: TRBV4-1
clone size: -
J gene: TRBJ2-3
D gene: TRBD2
CDR3 DNA: TGCGCCAGCAGCCCGAAAACTATTAGCGGGACTAGCACAGATACGCAGTATTTT
CDR3 protein: CASSPKTISGTSTDTQYF

V gene: TRBV5-1
clone size: -
J gene: TRBJ1-1
D gene: -
CDR3 DNA: TGCGCCAGCAGCTTGGACGGCAGACACATGAACACTGAAGCTTTCTTT
CDR3 protein: CASSLDGRHMNTEAFF

V gene: TRBV6-5
clone size: once
J gene: TRBJ2-4
D gene: TRBD1
CDR3 DNA: TGTGCCAGCAGGGGACAGCTCCCGGACATTCAGTACTTC
CDR3 protein: CASRGQLPDIQYF

V gene: TRBV2
clone size: -
J gene: TRBJ2-7
D gene: -
CDR3 DNA: TGTGCCAGCCTAAACGTTATGACCAGGGGCTTTACGGACGAGCAGTACTTC
CDR3 protein: CASLNVMTRGFTDEQYF

V gene: TRBV7-2
clone size: -
J gene: TRBJ1-1
D gene: TRBD1
CDR3 DNA: TGTGCCAGCAGGGCCGGACAGGCGAACACTGAAGCTTTCTTT
CDR3 protein: CASRAGQANTEAFF

V gene: TRBV19
clone size: -
J gene: TRBJ2-1
D gene: TRBD2
CDR3 DNA: TGTGCCAGTTCCGAAGCGGGGGCGACCTACAATGAGCAGTTCTTC
CDR3 protein: CASSEAGATYNEQFF

V gene: TRBV19
clone size: -
J gene: TRBJ1-6
D gene: TRBD1
CDR3 DNA: TGTGCCAGTAGTCAGGGGGCCTCCTCGGGCTCCTATAATTCACCCCTCCACTTT
CDR3 protein: CASSQGASSGSYNSPLHF

V gene: TRBV6-6
clone size: -
J gene: TRBJ2-4
D gene: -
CDR3 DNA: TGTGCCAGCAGTTATGCAGGGGCCCTAGCCAAAAACATTCAGTACTTC
CDR3 protein: CASSYAGALAKNIQYF

V gene: TRBV19
clone size: -
J gene: TRBJ2-7
D gene: TRBD1
CDR3 DNA: TGTGCCAGTAGTAAGGGGACAGGGTACTACGAGCAGTACTTC
CDR3 protein: CASSKGTGYYEQYF

V gene: TRBV4-1
clone size: -
J gene: TRBJ1-1
D gene: -
CDR3 DNA: TGCGCCAGCAGCCAAGCCCTGGGGCCTGAAGCTTTCTTT
CDR3 protein: CASSQALGPEAFF

V gene: TRBV4-2
clone size: -
J gene: TRBJ2-7
D gene: -
CDR3 DNA: TGTGCCAGCAGCCAAGATCAATACGAGCAGTACTTC
CDR3 protein: CASSQDQYEQYF

V gene: TRBV2
clone size: -
J gene: TRBJ2-2
D gene: TRBD2
CDR3 DNA: TGTGCCAGCAGTGGGGGACTAGCGGGGGGTGACACCGGGGAGCTGTTTTTT
CDR3 protein: CASSGGLAGGDTGELFF

V gene: TRBV6-4
clone size: -
J gene: TRBJ2-2
D gene: TRBD2
CDR3 DNA: TGTGCCAGCAGTGACTCGAGCGGGGGCTCCGGGGAGCTGTTTTTT
CDR3 protein: CASSDSSGGSGELFF

V gene: TRBV25-1
clone size: -
J gene: TRBJ2-7
D gene: -
CDR3 DNA: TGTGCCAGCAGTGAATGGTATCAGGAACAGTACTTC
CDR3 protein: CASSEWYQEQYF

V gene: TRBV7-2
clone size: -
J gene: TRBJ1-6
D gene: TRBD1
CDR3 DNA: TGTGCCAGCAGCCCACGGACAGGGCAGAATTCACCCCTCCACTTT
CDR3 protein: CASSPRTGQNSPLHF